This T cell receptor (beta chain) was documented in a study of blood T cell repertoires in COVID-19. Background on the study: Acute and convalescent COVID-19 samples came from the United States, Italy and Spain. The analysed material was cDNA or gDNA that came from T cells, B-cell-depleted T cells, or PBMCs.

Original processing methods: How many nucleated cells were present was estimated from reference gene primer amplification. TCRdb keeps only in-frame clones here, not all; method: immunoSEQ multiplex PCR. V, J and clone size are taken as reported in that table, and D and trimming were inferred from the DNA itself. The sample gives roughly 76,000 clones, 82% of which show up once; 36% is in the top ten. This sequence was found in a woman between 70 and 85 years old with acute or convalescent COVID-19. Sequencing used peripheral blood.

The CDR3 DNA follows: TGTGCCAGCAGTGAGGAGACAGTTACGAAAAAGTGGGTCCGGGCAACTAATGAAAAACTGTTTTTT. This gives the protein CASSEETVTKKWVRATNEKLFF. The chain employs TRBV2 and TRBJ1-4, with D possibly being TRBD1 (5 bases). The CDR3 is made up of 22 amino acids. Germline assignment: CDR1 SNHLY and CDR2 FYNNEI. V lost 3 bases, J lost 0 bases, and 29 bases lay in between.